This entry lists 16 T cell receptor beta chains sequenced from one sample in a study of blood T cell repertoires in COVID-19. Profiling relied on immunoSEQ multiplex PCR, and the TCRdb table lists in-frame clones only, not all of them. Here the sample spans around 250,000 clones, 82% being singletons. The material sequenced was peripheral blood. Receptors were obtained from a woman under 30 with acute or convalescent COVID-19.

This clone was seen a handful of times. The chain links TRBV7-9 to TRBJ1-1, with TRBD1 matching 9 bases. CDR1 and CDR2 from the germline V gene are SEHNR and FQNEAQ (reference sequence). With V trimmed by 4 bases and J by 5 bases, 5 bases remained unmatched. This CDR3 region has 14 residues. CDR3 bases: TGTGCCAGCAGCTATCCTGGACAGGGGACTGAAGCTTTCTTT. As protein: CASSYPGQGTEAFF.

The chain combines TRBV28 with TRBJ1-5; no firm D call. Trimming took 4 bases from V and 6 from J, leaving 10 bases between them. Germline V lookup: CDR1 MDHEN, CDR2 SYDVKM. CDR3 size: 13 residues. The CDR3 DNA reads as TGTGCCAGCAGTTGGGAGGTTCGTCAGCCCCAGCATTTT. Its protein is CASSWEVRQPQHF.

The rearrangement links TRBV9 to TRBJ2-1; TRBD2 is a possible D gene (5 bases). The germline V gene has CDR1 SGDLS and CDR2 YYNGEE. This CDR3 is built from 14 residues. The germline V and J ends were trimmed by 5 bases and 7 bases, with 16 bases remaining between them. The CDR3 region is CASSGGSGGNEQFF. CDR3 nucleotides: TGTGCCAGCAGTGGTGGGAGTGGCGGTAATGAGCAGTTCTTC.

The gene calls are TRBV29-1 and TRBJ2-7; possible D gene TRBD2, 5 bases. The germline V gene encodes CDR1 SQVTM and CDR2 ANQGSEA. The CDR3 has 13 amino acids. Trimming stripped 6 bases from V and 2 bases from J, with 14 bases between. CDR3 residues: CSVVSERAYEQYF. The CDR3 region has the DNA TGCAGCGTCGTGAGTGAGAGGGCCTACGAGCAGTACTTC.

J is TRBJ2-7 and V is TRBV15; 12 nucleotides line up with TRBD1. The ends lost 1 base at V and 1 base at J; junction bases unmatched: 5. CDR1 is LNHNV, CDR2 YYDKDF, per germline (reference sequence). This CDR3 is 17 amino acids long. CDR3 in amino acids: CATSRVPGQGASYEQYF. CDR3 in DNA: TGTGCCACCAGCAGAGTCCCGGGACAGGGGGCGTCCTACGAGCAGTACTTC.

The chain is built from TRBV29-1 and TRBJ2-5; perhaps TRBD2 as D (6 bases). Germline V gene lookup returns CDR1 SQVTM and CDR2 ANQGSEA. This CDR3 is 16 amino acids long. V lost 0 bases and J lost 4, with 18 bases in between. The DNA for the CDR3 is TGCAGCGTTGAAGATCGTGGAGGGAGGTTCCGAGAGACCCAGTACTTC. Residues: CSVEDRGGRFRETQYF.

V and J are TRBV6-5 and TRBJ2-1, with 8 bases aligning to TRBD1. Per the germline V gene, CDR1 is MNHEY and CDR2 is SVGAGI. The CDR3 sequence is 12 residues long. The junction had 3 bases not matched to a gene; V was cut back by 2 bases and J by 12 bases. The CDR3 region has the DNA TGTGCCAGCAGTTACCAACAGGGGGGGCAGTTCTTC. Its protein product is CASSYQQGGQFF.

CDR3 loop: CASSLVSLGNSEQFF. The CDR3 nucleotides read TGTGCCAGCAGCTTAGTCTCACTAGGGAACAGTGAGCAGTTCTTC. The chain joins TRBV11-1 to TRBJ2-1, with D perhaps TRBD2 (5 bases). Germline CDR1 and CDR2: SGHAT and FQDESV (reference sequence). V was shortened by 1 base and J by 9 bases, with 16 bases between the two germline ends. CDR3 length equals 15 residues.

The rearrangement uses TRBV4-2 and TRBJ1-1; 7 bases fit TRBD1. Trimming removed 4 bases from V and 5 bases from J; junction bases left unmatched: 10. Germline values: CDR1 LGHNA, CDR2 YNFKEQ. This CDR3 spans 15 amino acids. The CDR3 sequence: CASSPPDRKGTEAFF. The CDR3 DNA reads TGTGCCAGCAGCCCACCGGACAGGAAGGGGACTGAAGCTTTCTTT.

The chain combines TRBV5-6 with TRBJ2-3; 8 bases are a match to TRBD1. This CDR3 is 17 amino acids long. Germline V gene sequence: CDR1 SGHDT, CDR2 YYEEEE. Unmatched junction bases numbered 14, after V lost 4 bases and J lost 4 bases. CDR3 sequence (DNA): TGTGCCAGCAGCCGCAACACCGGGACAGGACAGTCAGATACGCAGTATTTT. It translates to CASSRNTGTGQSDTQYF.

V is TRBV15 and J is TRBJ2-1, with 7 nucleotides matching TRBD2. Unmatched junction bases numbered 5, after V lost 0 bases and J lost 9 bases. This CDR3 is built from 14 residues. From germline, CDR1 is LNHNV and CDR2 YYDKDF (reference sequence). CDR3 coding DNA: TGTGCCACCAGCAGAGATGCCAGCGGGGTTGAGCAGTTCTTC. Amino acid sequence: CATSRDASGVEQFF.

The chain joins TRBV7-9 to TRBJ1-1; 8 bases align to TRBD1. The CDR3 has 15 residues. Trimming at V came to 4 bases and at J to 2 bases, leaving 6 bases not matched to a gene. CDR1 and CDR2 from the germline V gene are SEHNR and FQNEAQ (reference sequence). CDR3 sequence reads: CASSSTTGANTEAFF. In DNA, the CDR3 is TGTGCCAGCAGCTCAACGACAGGGGCTAACACTGAAGCTTTCTTT.

This clone showed up many times. Other DNA sequences in the same sample also yield this CDR3. This chain connects TRBV28 to TRBJ1-5; D uncertain. In germline, CDR1 is MDHEN, CDR2 SYDVKM. V lost 3 bases and J lost 0, with 3 bases in between. This CDR3 is built from 13 residues. The CDR3 here is CASSFSSNQPQHF. The CDR3 DNA is TGTGCCAGCAGTTTTAGTAGCAATCAGCCCCAGCATTTT.

This clone was found a few times. In DNA, the CDR3 is TGCGCCAGCAGCCACAGGACAGGGTCGGGTGGCTACACCTTC. Its protein product is CASSHRTGSGGYTF. This chain connects TRBV4-3 to TRBJ1-2, with 8 bases matching TRBD1. In germline, CDR1 is LGHNA, CDR2 YSLEER. The CDR3 spans 14 residues. Unmatched junction bases numbered 7, after V lost 3 bases and J lost 7 bases.

The chain employs TRBV6-1 and TRBJ2-1, with a possible D match to TRBD1 (5 bases). Trimming removed 2 bases from V and 0 bases from J, with 14 bases in between. The length of the CDR3 is 17 residues. The germline V gene has CDR1 MNHNS and CDR2 SASEGT. The CDR3, as DNA: TGTGCCAGCAGTGAAAGGACCAGGGCCTACTCCTACAATGAGCAGTTCTTC. It codes for CASSERTRAYSYNEQFF.

In its sample, this clone was seen a few times. As DNA, the CDR3 is TGTGCCAGCAGCTTACAGGGGGCCACCTACGAGCAGTACTTC. Protein: CASSLQGATYEQYF. The chain combines TRBV7-2 with TRBJ2-7; TRBD1 matches 8 bases. Germline lookup yields CDR1 SGHTA and CDR2 FQGNSA. Trimming at V came to 2 bases and at J to 2 bases, leaving 2 bases not matched to a gene. This CDR3 contains 14 residues.